These 26 T cell receptor beta chains share one sample of origin, sequenced in a study of CD8 T cells in Susac syndrome. With random hexamers, reverse transcription was performed on about 0.5 to 1 ug of RNA. Using its own MiXCR run on the immunoSEQ multiplex PCR reads, TCRdb lists one record per CDR3 protein. The repertoire includes approximately 130,000 distinct CDR3 sequences, 90% to 95% of them detected once, and 0.24% sits in the top ten. Sequenced input: CD8+ T cells from PBMCs. Receptors were obtained from a human donor with multiple sclerosis.

The chain carries TRBV19 and TRBJ1-1, with D unclear. The CDR3 runs 15 residues. V was clipped by 3 bases and J by 0 bases, with 11 bases between them. Germline CDR1 LNHDA, CDR2 SQIVND (reference sequence). CDR3 region: CASSIAWQLNTEAFF. The CDR3 bases are TGTGCCAGTAGTATTGCGTGGCAGTTGAACACTGAAGCTTTCTTT.

The gene calls are TRBV30 and TRBJ2-3, with 13 bases identical to TRBD2. The J segment lost 3 bases and the V segment lost 3 bases, leaving 12 bases of the junction unmatched. Germline V lookup: CDR1 GTSNPN, CDR2 SVGIG (reference sequence). The CDR3 contains 18 residues. The CDR3 DNA is TGTGCCTGGAGGGGGATTTGGACTAGCGGGAGTTTGACAGATACGCAGTATTTT. Translated: CAWRGIWTSGSLTDTQYF.

V gene TRBV30 combines with J gene TRBJ1-1; the D gene is possibly TRBD1 (5 bases). Per the germline V gene, CDR1 is GTSNPN and CDR2 is SVGIG (reference sequence). CDR3 length equals 13 residues. Trimming removed 5 bases at V and 8 bases at J, with 18 bases between. This CDR3 is CAWAQGLSGEAFF. The CDR3 DNA reads TGTGCCTGGGCCCAGGGCCTGTCCGGCGAAGCTTTCTTT.

The V call is TRBV6-5, the J call TRBJ2-1, with 9 bases identical to TRBD2. The V and J ends lost 0 bases and 8 bases, in that order; junction bases with no gene match: 8. CDR1 and CDR2 from the germline V gene are MNHEY and SVGAGI. This CDR3 has 16 residues. The CDR3 here is CASSYSAIAGAYEQFF. As DNA, the CDR3 is TGTGCCAGCAGTTACTCAGCGATAGCGGGAGCATATGAGCAGTTCTTC.

Written as DNA, the CDR3 is TGCAGCGTTGACGTCCGGGAGGGCCTGACTGAGCAGTTCTTC. It specifies CSVDVREGLTEQFF. The chain is built from TRBV29-1 and TRBJ2-1, with 8 bases identical to TRBD2. J was trimmed by 9 bases and V by 3 bases; bases with no gene match: 10. This CDR3 is 14 amino acids long. Germline CDR1 SQVTM, CDR2 ANQGSEA.

The J gene is TRBJ2-3, the V gene TRBV12-3 or TRBV12-4; no clear D gene. The CDR3 covers 14 residues. The germline V and J ends were trimmed by 3 bases and 1 base, with 8 bases remaining between them. The CDR3 nucleotides read TGTGCCAGCAGTTTTAGAGGCGGCACAGATACGCAGTATTTT. It yields the protein CASSFRGGTDTQYF.

The rearrangement uses TRBV9 and TRBJ2-3; possible D gene TRBD2, 7 bases. With 0 bases removed from V and 4 bases from J, the gap between germline ends came to 12 bases. Germline CDR1 and CDR2: SGDLS and YYNGEE. The CDR3 runs to 15 residues. CDR3: CASSVVGGLADTQYF. DNA for the CDR3: TGTGCCAGCAGCGTAGTCGGGGGGCTCGCAGATACGCAGTATTTT.

This rearrangement joins TRBV28 to TRBJ1-1; 8 bases agree with TRBD1. Germline assignment: CDR1 MDHEN and CDR2 SYDVKM. V trimming: 6 bases; J trimming: 5 bases; junction bases outside the gene matches: 8. There are 14 residues in the CDR3. CDR3 coding DNA: TGTGCCAGCAGCTGGAGGACAGGGAGAACTGAAGCTTTCTTT. This sequence encodes CASSWRTGRTEAFF. Full variable domain (outside the CDR3, taken from reference TRBV28 and TRBJ1-1): DVKVTQSSRYLVKRTGEKVFLECVQDMDHENMFWYRQDPGLGLRLIYFSYDVKMKEKGDIPEGYSVSREKKERFSLILESASTNQTSMYLCASSWRTGRTEAFFGQGTRLTVV.

The V and J genes are TRBV12-3 or TRBV12-4 and TRBJ2-5; TRBD2 matches at 8 bases. This CDR3 comprises 17 residues. Unmatched junction bases numbered 14, after V lost 5 bases and J lost 3 bases. Here the CDR3 DNA reads TGTGCCAGCAGTCCGGCGGGCGGGGGGACAAAGGAAGAGACCCAGTACTTC. This gives the protein CASSPAGGGTKEETQYF.

The chain recombines TRBV9 with TRBJ2-2, with a possible D match to TRBD2 (5 bases). Germline-derived CDR1 and CDR2 are SGDLS and YYNGEE. This CDR3 has 15 residues. V shed 3 bases and J shed 5 bases, with 14 bases lying between them. The CDR3: CASSDPSRGTGELFF. The DNA of the CDR3 is TGTGCCAGCAGCGACCCGTCCAGAGGGACCGGGGAGCTGTTTTTT.

The chain recombines TRBV7-3 with TRBJ2-2; TRBD2 matches 8 bases. The ends lost 4 bases at V and 11 bases at J; junction bases unmatched: 3. The length of the CDR3 is 12 residues. Germline V gene data show CDR1 as SGHTA and CDR2 as FQGTGA. The CDR3 protein is CASSWAGGELFF. For the CDR3, the DNA is TGTGCCAGCAGCTGGGCGGGGGGCGAGCTGTTTTTT. Looking up the rest from reference TRBV7-3 and TRBJ2-2 gives the full variable domain: GAGVSQTPSNKVTEKGKYVELRCDPISGHTALYWYRQSLGQGPEFLIYFQGTGAADDSGLPNDRFFAVRPEGSVSTLKIQRTERGDSAVYLCASSWAGGELFFGEGSRLTVL.

J is TRBJ1-2 and V is TRBV12-3 or TRBV12-4; the D gene is possibly TRBD1 (5 bases). V lost 7 bases to trimming and J lost 3 bases, with 18 bases between them. The CDR3 totals 15 residues. CDR3 protein: CASTPGGLSDYGYTF. The CDR3 DNA follows: TGTGCCAGCACCCCGGGGGGACTCTCGGACTATGGCTACACCTTC.

This clonotype was seen just once. V usage is TRBV6-2 or TRBV6-3 and J usage is TRBJ1-5; D is uncertain. V lost 8 bases, J lost 4 bases, and 18 bases lay in between. CDR1 is MNHEY and CDR2 is SVGEGT in the germline V gene. The CDR3 extends over 15 amino acids. The CDR3 sequence: CASDAGSFGNQPQHF. DNA for the CDR3: TGTGCCAGCGACGCGGGGTCTTTTGGGAATCAGCCCCAGCATTTT.

The J gene is TRBJ2-1, the V gene TRBV2; tentatively, D is TRBD1 (6 bases). Germline V gives CDR1 SNHLY, CDR2 FYNNEI. The CDR3 covers 13 residues. V lost 4 bases to trimming and J lost 16 bases, with 20 bases between them. DNA for the CDR3: TGTGCCAGCAGTGTTGGGGGCGAGCTTGAGCGATTCTTC. Protein sequence: CASSVGGELERFF.

CDR3 sequence (DNA): TGTGCCAGCAGCTTACCCAGCGGAGACATCAATGAGCAGTTCTTC. Amino acid sequence: CASSLPSGDINEQFF. This chain links TRBV7-9 with TRBJ2-1; a weak D match, TRBD2 (5 bases). Germline CDR1 and CDR2: SEHNR and FQNEAQ (reference sequence). Trimming removed 2 bases at V and 6 bases at J, with 14 bases between. This CDR3 region has 15 residues.

This sequence joins TRBV20-1 and TRBJ1-1, with D unclear. The ends were cut back, 4 bases at V and 2 bases at J, with 11 bases in the middle. The length of the CDR3 is 13 residues. Looked up from germline, CDR1 is DFQATT and CDR2 is SNEGSKA (reference sequence). DNA of the CDR3: TGCAGTGCTAAAGATTGGGCAAACACTGAAGCTTTCTTT. Its translation is CSAKDWANTEAFF.

The rearrangement joins TRBV28 to TRBJ2-7, with D unresolved. The V end lost 8 bases, the J end lost 2 bases, and 19 bases lay between the germline ends. CDR1 and CDR2 from the germline V gene are MDHEN and SYDVKM. The CDR3 consists of 15 residues. The CDR3 DNA is TGTGCCAGCTCTTTGGACCTTACTCCAACCTACGAGCAGTACTTC. Translation gives CASSLDLTPTYEQYF. The full variable domain, in which reference TRBV28 and TRBJ2-7 provide the parts outside the CDR3, is DVKVTQSSRYLVKRTGEKVFLECVQDMDHENMFWYRQDPGLGLRLIYFSYDVKMKEKGDIPEGYSVSREKKERFSLILESASTNQTSMYLCASSLDLTPTYEQYFGPGTRLTVT.

The chain uses TRBV7-8 and TRBJ2-2, with 7 bases aligning to TRBD2. The CDR3 consists of 16 residues. The V gene's germline CDR1 is SGHVS and CDR2 FQNEAQ. The ends lost 3 bases at V and 4 bases at J; junction bases unmatched: 8. The CDR3 sequence: CASSFQGGYGTGELFF. CDR3 in DNA: TGTGCCAGCAGCTTCCAGGGAGGGTATGGCACCGGGGAGCTGTTTTTT.

This sequence joins TRBV15 and TRBJ2-3, with D possibly matching TRBD1 (6 bases). This CDR3 has 12 amino acids. Trimming cost V 8 bases and J 3 bases, with 9 bases left between them. CDR1 LNHNV and CDR2 YYDKDF come from the germline V gene (reference sequence). As DNA, the CDR3 is TGTGCCACCGGTGGACAGACAGATACGCAGTATTTT. It codes for CATGGQTDTQYF.

The chain employs TRBV29-1 and TRBJ2-3; D possibly corresponds to TRBD2 (5 bases). V was shortened by 2 bases and J by 6 bases, with 15 bases between the two germline ends. CDR3 length equals 14 residues. Germline CDR1 and CDR2: SQVTM and ANQGSEA. The CDR3 loop reads CSVENEGSPDTQYF. DNA of the CDR3: TGCAGCGTTGAAAATGAGGGAAGTCCGGATACGCAGTATTTT.

In the case of this clonotype: A read error may account for a junction end that differs from germline. The V call is TRBV4-1, the J call TRBJ1-1; TRBD1 is a possible D gene (6 bases). The V gene's germline CDR1 is MGHRA and CDR2 YSYEKL. The CDR3 loop spans 18 amino acids. CDR3 sequence (DNA): TGCGCCAGCAGACAAGCAGGGGAAGGGTATATGTCGAACACTGAAGCTTTCTTT. Protein sequence: CASRQAGEGYMSNTEAFF.

The J gene is TRBJ2-3, the V gene TRBV29-1, with 7 bases aligning to TRBD2. Losses at the gene ends were 8 bases for V and 11 bases for J; bases not matched to a gene: 22. Germline loops: CDR1 SQVTM, CDR2 ANQGSEA. This CDR3 has 15 residues. CDR3 DNA sequence: TGCAGCACCCCTGGTTGGCGGGAGCGAATCCGGGAGCAGTATTTT. Residues: CSTPGWRERIREQYF.

The chain carries TRBV29-1 and TRBJ1-2; D gene unclear. The CDR3 contains 8 residues. CDR1 is SQVTM and CDR2 is ANQGSEA in the germline V gene. V lost 7 bases to trimming and J lost 8 bases, with 5 bases between them. CDR3 region: CSATGYTF. The CDR3 bases are TGCAGCGCAACCGGCTACACCTTC.

Only one count was recorded for this clonotype. CDR3 in DNA: TGTGCCTGCCCCGGGGGCAACACTGAAGCTTTCTTT. Residues: CACPGGNTEAFF. V gene TRBV30 combines with J gene TRBJ1-1, with a tentative D call TRBD1 (6 bases). V shed 6 bases and J shed 2 bases, with 10 bases lying between them. This CDR3 spans 12 amino acids. Germline V gene data show CDR1 as GTSNPN and CDR2 as SVGIG (reference sequence).

The rearrangement links TRBV2 to TRBJ2-7, with 10 bases matching TRBD2. This CDR3 contains 14 residues. Germline CDR1 reads SNHLY; CDR2 reads FYNNEI. Germline trimming cut 2 bases from V and 2 bases from J; bases unmatched to any gene: 0. CDR3 sequence reads: CASSETSGAYEQYF. CDR3 DNA sequence: TGTGCCAGCAGTGAAACTAGCGGGGCCTACGAGCAGTACTTC.

The V call is TRBV4-1, the J call TRBJ2-7; D is undetermined. The length of the CDR3 is 14 residues. V was shortened by 4 bases and J by 4 bases, with 14 bases between the two germline ends. Per germline, CDR1 MGHRA and CDR2 YSYEKL. CDR3 in amino acids: CASSPSKGSYEQYF. CDR3 nucleotides: TGCGCCAGCAGCCCCAGTAAGGGCTCATACGAGCAGTACTTC.